This is a list of T cell receptor beta chains from one sample in a study of shared clonotypes between healthy human individuals. The method was immunoSEQ multiplex PCR; TCRdb's version includes in-frame clones alone and lacks a portion of them. The repertoire has around 1,900,000 clones, 85% to 95% of them found once; the top ten carry more than 1.5%. The sequencing sample was made of naive CD8+ T cells from PBMCs. The source of these receptors is a man between 18 and 35 years old in good health. Some clones in this sample may be carry-over from other donors' samples. Each CDR3 is given with its conserved first and last residue. A D gene is named only where the DNA matches it firmly. Clone size is stated in some rows and not others, as once, few, many or a class when expanded.

clone size: NA; J gene: TRBJ2-7; D gene: NA; V gene: TRBV6-6; CDR3 DNA: TGTGCCAGCAGTTCGGGACCAACCTACGAGCAGTACTTC; CDR3 protein: CASSSGPTYEQYF
clone size: NA; J gene: TRBJ1-2; D gene: NA; V gene: TRBV9; CDR3 DNA: TGTGCCAGCAGCGTAGGCAGGACGGTGAGGGGCTACACCTTC; CDR3 protein: CASSVGRTVRGYTF
clone size: NA; J gene: TRBJ2-1; D gene: NA; V gene: TRBV7-9; CDR3 DNA: TGTGCCAGCAGCCTCCGACAGGCGTTTGATGAGCAGTTCTTC; CDR3 protein: CASSLRQAFDEQFF
clone size: NA; J gene: TRBJ2-7; D gene: NA; V gene: TRBV29-1; CDR3 DNA: TGCAGCGTACCCGGGACGGACGAGCAGTACTTC; CDR3 protein: CSVPGTDEQYF
clone size: NA; J gene: TRBJ2-1; D gene: TRBD1; V gene: TRBV27; CDR3 DNA: TGTGCCAGCAGCCAGGGGGTCTGGCCCAATGAGCAGTTCTTC; CDR3 protein: CASSQGVWPNEQFF
clone size: once; J gene: TRBJ2-1; D gene: NA; V gene: TRBV9; CDR3 DNA: TGTGCCAGCAGCGTCGGACAGACCGCCTACAATGAGCAGTTCTTC; CDR3 protein: CASSVGQTAYNEQFF
clone size: once; J gene: TRBJ2-1; D gene: NA; V gene: TRBV27; CDR3 DNA: TGTGCCAGCACTTTGACGGGAGCTGTGGATGAGCAGTTCTTC; CDR3 protein: CASTLTGAVDEQFF
clone size: NA; J gene: TRBJ1-3; D gene: TRBD1; V gene: TRBV7-2; CDR3 DNA: TGTGCCAGCAGCGCGCCATTCGAGACAGGGACCTCTGGAAACACCATATATTTT; CDR3 protein: CASSAPFETGTSGNTIYF
clone size: once; J gene: TRBJ2-4; D gene: TRBD1; V gene: TRBV7-9; CDR3 DNA: TGTGCCAGCAGCCAGGCGACAGGGGGCCGGAACATTCAGTACTTC; CDR3 protein: CASSQATGGRNIQYF
clone size: NA; J gene: TRBJ2-1; D gene: NA; V gene: TRBV28; CDR3 DNA: TGTGCCAGCAGTTTAGTTCGACAGGACCGTGAGCAGTTCTTC; CDR3 protein: CASSLVRQDREQFF
clone size: NA; J gene: TRBJ2-7; D gene: NA; V gene: TRBV7-2; CDR3 DNA: TGTGCCAGCAGCTTAGCTGGCGGCGGAAGCACCTACGAGCAGTACTTC; CDR3 protein: CASSLAGGGSTYEQYF
clone size: NA; J gene: TRBJ2-7; D gene: NA; V gene: TRBV6-1; CDR3 DNA: TGTGCCAGCAGTGAAGATTGGAGGGGCCGAACCTACGAGCAGTACTTC; CDR3 protein: CASSEDWRGRTYEQYF
clone size: NA; J gene: TRBJ2-7; D gene: NA; V gene: TRBV9; CDR3 DNA: TGTGCCAGCAGCGTAGGGACCCAAAGCTACGAGCAGTACTTC; CDR3 protein: CASSVGTQSYEQYF
clone size: once; J gene: TRBJ2-7; D gene: NA; V gene: TRBV4-3; CDR3 DNA: TGCGCCAGCAGCCAGGACAGTAGGGAGCAGTACTTC; CDR3 protein: CASSQDSREQYF
clone size: NA; J gene: TRBJ2-7; D gene: TRBD1; V gene: TRBV5-8; CDR3 DNA: TGTGCCAGTATCAGGGGGCCCTACGAGCAGTACTTC; CDR3 protein: CASIRGPYEQYF
clone size: once; J gene: TRBJ1-2; D gene: NA; V gene: TRBV7-9; CDR3 DNA: TGTGCCAGCAGCATCGCACCCGTCTATGGCTACACCTTC; CDR3 protein: CASSIAPVYGYTF
clone size: NA; J gene: TRBJ1-2; D gene: NA; V gene: TRBV28; CDR3 DNA: TGTGCCAGCAGTTTAAGGCCCTCCAGAGCTAACTATGGCTACACCTTC; CDR3 protein: CASSLRPSRANYGYTF
clone size: NA; J gene: TRBJ2-1; D gene: NA; V gene: TRBV27; CDR3 DNA: TGTGCCAGCAGTCCGGGGGGCCTCGGATACAATGAGCAGTTCTTC; CDR3 protein: CASSPGGLGYNEQFF
clone size: NA; J gene: TRBJ2-1; D gene: TRBD1; V gene: TRBV9; CDR3 DNA: TGTGCCAGCAGCGTAGCCCCTGACAGGGGCGTTTTCAATGAGCAGTTCTTC; CDR3 protein: CASSVAPDRGVFNEQFF
clone size: NA; J gene: TRBJ1-1; D gene: TRBD1; V gene: TRBV27; CDR3 DNA: TGTGCCAGCAGTTTGGGAGCAGGGGGACGCACTGAAGCTTTCTTT; CDR3 protein: CASSLGAGGRTEAFF
clone size: once; J gene: TRBJ2-7; D gene: NA; V gene: TRBV11-2; CDR3 DNA: TGTGCCAGCAGTTTTGATCCCAGGGGCGCCTACGAGCAGTACTTC; CDR3 protein: CASSFDPRGAYEQYF
clone size: NA; J gene: TRBJ1-2; D gene: TRBD1; V gene: TRBV9; CDR3 DNA: TGTGCCAGCAGCGCGGGAAATCGGGACAGGCCGGAAACCTTC; CDR3 protein: CASSAGNRDRPETF
clone size: once; J gene: TRBJ2-5; D gene: TRBD2; V gene: TRBV4-3; CDR3 DNA: TGCGCCAGCAGCCAGGGACTAGCGGGAGTAGCGGTAGGGGAGACCCAGTACTTC; CDR3 protein: CASSQGLAGVAVGETQYF
clone size: NA; J gene: TRBJ2-7; D gene: NA; V gene: TRBV27; CDR3 DNA: TGTGCCAGCAGTTGGGCGGGGACACGCGTCCACGAGCAGTACTTC; CDR3 protein: CASSWAGTRVHEQYF
clone size: NA; J gene: TRBJ2-1; D gene: NA; V gene: TRBV4-1; CDR3 DNA: TGCGCCAGCAGCCAAATGGGTAATGAGCAGTTCTTC; CDR3 protein: CASSQMGNEQFF
clone size: once; J gene: TRBJ2-7; D gene: NA; V gene: TRBV27; CDR3 DNA: TGTGCCAGCAGTTTATTCCGGGCCACGGGAGCCTACGAGCAGTACTTC; CDR3 protein: CASSLFRATGAYEQYF
clone size: NA; J gene: TRBJ2-7; D gene: TRBD1; V gene: TRBV27; CDR3 DNA: TGTGCCAGCAGTTCGAAACAGGGGCCGCCAAACTGGGAGCAGTACTTC; CDR3 protein: CASSSKQGPPNWEQYF
clone size: NA; J gene: TRBJ2-7; D gene: TRBD2; V gene: TRBV7-9; CDR3 DNA: TGTGCCAGCACCTTTGGGGGGAGGGACTACGAGCAGTACTTC; CDR3 protein: CASTFGGRDYEQYF
clone size: few; J gene: TRBJ1-3; D gene: NA; V gene: TRBV28; CDR3 DNA: TGTGCCAGCAGTATACATCAGGGTGCAAACACCATATATTTT; CDR3 protein: CASSIHQGANTIYF
clone size: NA; J gene: TRBJ2-1; D gene: TRBD2; V gene: TRBV9; CDR3 DNA: TGTGCCAGCAGCGCATACGTGGGCGGGAGCCCTTCCAATGAGCAGTTCTTC; CDR3 protein: CASSAYVGGSPSNEQFF
clone size: NA; J gene: TRBJ1-5; D gene: TRBD1; V gene: TRBV13; CDR3 DNA: TGTGCCAGCAGCTTCGACAGGGCCCAGCCCCAGCATTTT; CDR3 protein: CASSFDRAQPQHF
clone size: NA; J gene: TRBJ1-2; D gene: TRBD1; V gene: TRBV7-9; CDR3 DNA: TGTGCCAGCAGCCACCCCGGACAGGGTAGGGACTATGGCTACACCTTC; CDR3 protein: CASSHPGQGRDYGYTF
clone size: NA; J gene: TRBJ1-5; D gene: TRBD1; V gene: TRBV28; CDR3 DNA: TGTGCCAGCAGTGGGACAGGGGATTGGAGCAATCAGCCCCAGCATTTT; CDR3 protein: CASSGTGDWSNQPQHF
clone size: NA; J gene: TRBJ1-4; D gene: NA; V gene: TRBV4-3; CDR3 DNA: TGCGCCAGCAGCCAAGGGGAGGGGAGACTGTTTTTT; CDR3 protein: CASSQGEGRLFF
clone size: NA; J gene: TRBJ2-7; D gene: TRBD1; V gene: TRBV9; CDR3 DNA: TGTGCCAGCAGCGGAGGGGACAGGCCTCTTTACGAGCAGTACTTC; CDR3 protein: CASSGGDRPLYEQYF
clone size: NA; J gene: TRBJ2-7; D gene: NA; V gene: TRBV13; CDR3 DNA: TGTGCCAGCAGCGCCCACAGGGAAACCTACGAGCAGTACTTC; CDR3 protein: CASSAHRETYEQYF
clone size: once; J gene: TRBJ2-7; D gene: NA; V gene: TRBV30; CDR3 DNA: TGTGCCTGGAGTCTAAACTACGAGCAGTACTTC; CDR3 protein: CAWSLNYEQYF
clone size: NA; J gene: TRBJ2-7; D gene: NA; V gene: TRBV15; CDR3 DNA: TGTGCCACCAGCTCCACCCGGGACACCCCCTACGAGCAGTACTTC; CDR3 protein: CATSSTRDTPYEQYF
clone size: NA; J gene: TRBJ2-7; D gene: NA; V gene: TRBV19; CDR3 DNA: TGTGCCAGTAGTGTCCGGGACCACTCCTACGAGCAGTACTTC; CDR3 protein: CASSVRDHSYEQYF
clone size: once; J gene: TRBJ2-2; D gene: NA; V gene: TRBV9; CDR3 DNA: TGTGCCAGCAGCGTAGGGCAGGGAACCACCGGGGAGCTGTTTTTT; CDR3 protein: CASSVGQGTTGELFF
clone size: NA; J gene: TRBJ2-3; D gene: TRBD1; V gene: TRBV18; CDR3 DNA: TGTGCCAGCTCACCTTATGACACTGTTTGGGACAGCCCTAGCACAGATACGCAGTATTTT; CDR3 protein: CASSPYDTVWDSPSTDTQYF
clone size: NA; J gene: TRBJ2-7; D gene: NA; V gene: TRBV27; CDR3 DNA: TGTGCCAGCAGTTTATCAACTAGATACGAGCAGTACTTC; CDR3 protein: CASSLSTRYEQYF
clone size: NA; J gene: TRBJ2-2; D gene: TRBD2; V gene: TRBV7-8; CDR3 DNA: TGTGCCAGCAGCTTAGTGTCGCTAGCGGGAGAGGGCGGGGAGCTGTTTTTT; CDR3 protein: CASSLVSLAGEGGELFF
clone size: NA; J gene: TRBJ2-2; D gene: TRBD2; V gene: TRBV4-1; CDR3 DNA: TGCGCCAGCAGCCAAGGGGGGAAAAGCGGGAGGGCCCCCGGGGAGCTGTTTTTT; CDR3 protein: CASSQGGKSGRAPGELFF
clone size: NA; J gene: TRBJ1-5; D gene: NA; V gene: TRBV6-1; CDR3 DNA: TGTGCCAGCAGTGAAGATGTGCAAAGGAGCAATCAGCCCCAGCATTTT; CDR3 protein: CASSEDVQRSNQPQHF
clone size: NA; J gene: TRBJ1-1; D gene: NA; V gene: TRBV14; CDR3 DNA: TGTGCCAGCAGCCCTAACACTGAAGCTTTCTTT; CDR3 protein: CASSPNTEAFF
clone size: NA; J gene: TRBJ1-5; D gene: NA; V gene: TRBV28; CDR3 DNA: TGTGCCAGCAGTTTTTACAGGGCTAATAGCAATCAGCCCCAGCATTTT; CDR3 protein: CASSFYRANSNQPQHF
clone size: NA; J gene: TRBJ1-1; D gene: NA; V gene: TRBV21-1; CDR3 DNA: TGTGCCAGCAGCCCCCGGACAGGGGAGAGAACTGAAGCTTTCTTT; CDR3 protein: CASSPRTGERTEAFF
clone size: NA; J gene: TRBJ1-2; D gene: TRBD1; V gene: TRBV9; CDR3 DNA: TGTGCCAGCAGCTCGTGGGCAGGGGGCGTGGGTGGCTACACCTTC; CDR3 protein: CASSSWAGGVGGYTF
clone size: few; J gene: TRBJ1-5; D gene: NA; V gene: TRBV14; CDR3 DNA: TGTGCCAGCAGCCATGGACAACAGCCCCAGCATTTT; CDR3 protein: CASSHGQQPQHF
clone size: NA; J gene: TRBJ1-1; D gene: NA; V gene: TRBV7-9; CDR3 DNA: TGTGCCAGCAGCCCAGCAGGGGACACTGAAGCTTTCTTT; CDR3 protein: CASSPAGDTEAFF